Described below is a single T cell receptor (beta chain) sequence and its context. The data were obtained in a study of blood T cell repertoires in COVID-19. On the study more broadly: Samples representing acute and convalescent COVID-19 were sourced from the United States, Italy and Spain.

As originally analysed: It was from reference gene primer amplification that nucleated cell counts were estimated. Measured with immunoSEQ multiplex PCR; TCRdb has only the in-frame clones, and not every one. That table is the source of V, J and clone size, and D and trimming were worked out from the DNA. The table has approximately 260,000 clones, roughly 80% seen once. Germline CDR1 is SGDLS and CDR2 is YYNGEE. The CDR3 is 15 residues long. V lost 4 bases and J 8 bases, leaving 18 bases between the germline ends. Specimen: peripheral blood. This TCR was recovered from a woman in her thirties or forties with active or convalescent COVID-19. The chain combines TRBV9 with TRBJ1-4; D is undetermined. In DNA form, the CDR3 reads TGTGCCAGCAGCTCAACGGCCGGGGTAGGCGAAAAACTGTTTTTT. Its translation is CASSSTAGVGEKLFF.